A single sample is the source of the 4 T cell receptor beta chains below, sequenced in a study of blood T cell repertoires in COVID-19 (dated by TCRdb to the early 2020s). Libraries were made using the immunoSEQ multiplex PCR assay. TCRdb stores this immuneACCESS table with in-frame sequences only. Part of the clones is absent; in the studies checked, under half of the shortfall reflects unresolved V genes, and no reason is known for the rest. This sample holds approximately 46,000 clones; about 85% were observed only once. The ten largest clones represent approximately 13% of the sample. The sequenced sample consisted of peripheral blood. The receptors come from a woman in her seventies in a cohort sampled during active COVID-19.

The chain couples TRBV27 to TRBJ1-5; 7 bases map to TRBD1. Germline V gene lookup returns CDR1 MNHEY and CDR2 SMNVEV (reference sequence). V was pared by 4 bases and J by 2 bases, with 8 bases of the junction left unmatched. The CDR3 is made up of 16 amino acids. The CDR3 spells CASSSGSGGRNQPQHF. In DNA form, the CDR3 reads TGTGCCAGCAGTTCGGGGTCAGGGGGGCGCAATCAGCCCCAGCATTTT.

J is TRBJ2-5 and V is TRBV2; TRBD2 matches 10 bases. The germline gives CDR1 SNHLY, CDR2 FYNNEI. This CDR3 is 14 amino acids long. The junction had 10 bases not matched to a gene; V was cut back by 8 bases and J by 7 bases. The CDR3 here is CASLSGRSRGTQYF. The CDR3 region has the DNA TGTGCCAGCCTTAGCGGGAGGTCACGGGGGACCCAGTACTTC.

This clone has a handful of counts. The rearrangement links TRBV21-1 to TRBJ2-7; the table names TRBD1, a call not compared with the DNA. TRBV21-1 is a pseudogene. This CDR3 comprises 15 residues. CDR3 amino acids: CASSKERQGFNEQYF. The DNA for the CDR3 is TGTGCCAGCAGCAAAGAAAGACAGGGGTTCAACGAGCAGTACTTC.

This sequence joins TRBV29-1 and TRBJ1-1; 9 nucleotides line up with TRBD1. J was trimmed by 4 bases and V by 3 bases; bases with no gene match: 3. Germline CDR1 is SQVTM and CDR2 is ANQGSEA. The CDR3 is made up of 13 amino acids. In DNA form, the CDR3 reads TGCAGCGTTGATCCGACAGGGGGCACTGAAGCTTTCTTT. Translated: CSVDPTGGTEAFF.